Given below is one T cell receptor beta chain in context. Its cognate antigen is unknown. Since a much larger clone is just one base distant, this may be a read error. The record originates from a study of blood T cells in healthy people across ages. In germline, CDR1 is KGHSH, CDR2 LQKENI. This CDR3 has 17 residues. Roughly 10 milliliters of peripheral blood were drawn from each donor. Study-level results: TCR beta diversity was tightly associated with the proportion of naive T cells.

A second 7 to 11 cycle PCR used barcoded and J-beta primers. TCRdb independently ran MiXCR on the 5' RACE reads; one entry per CDR3 protein. Here the sample spans about 1.5 million distinct CDR3 sequences, approximately 39% being singletons. J is TRBJ2-1 and V is TRBV18, with 8 bases aligning to TRBD2. The DNA end is a closer match to TRBJ2-7, so the J assignment may be wrong. The sample was blood. The source of this sequence is a woman between 18 and 29 years old in good health. CDR3 coding DNA: TGTGCCAGCTCACCGCGATTAGCGGGAAGCTCCTACAATGAGCAGTACTTC. It encodes CASSPRLAGSSYNEQYF.